One and the same sample provided the 10 T cell receptor beta chains below, sequenced in a study of T cells in Graves' hyperthyroidism and ophthalmopathy. Amplified TCR beta CDR3 regions derived from RNA transcripts. First-round RT-PCR with HTBI primers amplified the TCR CDR3 region. One entry per CDR3 protein, called by TCRdb with MiXCR from the multiplex PCR reads. The repertoire holds a few hundred thousand distinct CDR3 sequences, about 13% seen once, with approximately 5.8% in the top ten. The sequencing sample was made of blood. These receptors were obtained from a woman younger than 35 with Graves' hyperthyroidism.

In its sample, this clonotype was seen many times. The V call is TRBV11-2, the J call TRBJ2-6, with D possibly TRBD2 on 5 matching bases. The V gene lost 4 bases and the J gene lost 1 base, with 20 bases spanning the gap. CDR1 and CDR2 from the germline V gene are SGHAT and FQNNGV. The CDR3 extends over 19 amino acids. The CDR3 is CASSSPLGSRGSGANVLTF. CDR3 nucleotides: TGTGCCAGCAGCTCACCCCTTGGTTCTCGGGGATCTGGGGCCAACGTCCTGACTTTC.

The V call is TRBV18, the J call TRBJ1-1; D remains unclear. The length of the CDR3 is 13 residues. V was trimmed by 4 bases and J by 1 base, leaving 7 bases between them. Germline V CDR1 and CDR2: KGHSH, LQKENI. CDR3 nucleotide sequence: TGTGCCAGCTCACGGTCCAGGAACACTGAAGCTTTCTTT. Amino acids: CASSRSRNTEAFF.

The chain is built from TRBV11-2 and TRBJ1-2, with D possibly matching TRBD1 (5 bases). Germline V gene sequence: CDR1 SGHAT, CDR2 FQNNGV. Trimming removed 1 base at V and 4 bases at J, with 22 bases between. The CDR3 length is 18 residues. DNA for the CDR3: TGTGCCAGCAGCTTAGCTTGGGGGAACGGATTAACTCGCTATGGCTACACCTTC. Translated: CASSLAWGNGLTRYGYTF.

Written as DNA, the CDR3 is TGTGCCAGCAGCCTTCGGGGGACACGCAATGAAAAACTGTTTTTT. This gives the protein CASSLRGTRNEKLFF. This chain links TRBV5-4 with TRBJ1-4; D perhaps matches TRBD1 (6 bases). Per the germline V gene, CDR1 is SGHNT and CDR2 is YYREEE (reference sequence). This CDR3 comprises 15 residues. Trimming left V 4 bases short and J 5 bases short, with 15 bases between.

The V and J genes are TRBV5-1 and TRBJ2-3; D possibly matches TRBD1 or TRBD2 (6 bases each). Germline V gives CDR1 SGHRS, CDR2 YFSETQ. The CDR3 has 22 residues. Trimming removed 2 bases at V and 1 base at J, with 32 bases between. CDR3 protein: CASSFPAIRGEDAVTGTDTQYF. The DNA of the CDR3 is TGCGCCAGCAGCTTTCCGGCCATTAGGGGGGAGGACGCGGTAACCGGCACAGATACGCAGTATTTT.

This clonotype was counted at least ten times. The chain recombines TRBV19 with TRBJ1-1; TRBD1 is a possible D gene (6 bases). CDR1 is LNHDA and CDR2 is SQIVND in the germline V gene (reference sequence). This CDR3 region has 13 residues. V gave up 8 bases and J gave up 7 bases, with 17 bases separating them. CDR3 in amino acids: CASRDLRGLEAFF. The DNA of the CDR3 is TGTGCCAGTCGAGACCTCAGGGGTCTTGAAGCTTTCTTT. The variable domain in full, completed from reference TRBV19 and TRBJ1-1, reads DGGITQSPKYLFRKEGQNVTLSCEQNLNHDAMYWYRQDPGQGLRLIYYSQIVNDFQKGDIAEGYSVSREKKESFPLTVTSAQKNPTAFYLCASRDLRGLEAFFGQGTRLTVV.

This chain uses TRBV27 with TRBJ1-2; 11 positions match TRBD1. The CDR3 is 13 residues long. Trimming took 6 bases from V and 8 from J; bases not matched to a gene: 5. Germline CDR1 is MNHEY and CDR2 is SMNVEV (reference sequence). The CDR3 DNA is TGTGCCAGCAGGCGGACAGGGGGCCACGGCTACACCTTC. Protein: CASRRTGGHGYTF.

This clonotype was seen repeatedly, ten times or more. The rearrangement links TRBV12-3 or TRBV12-4 to TRBJ2-7; D assignment may be TRBD1 or TRBD2 (5 bases each). CDR3 length equals 13 residues. V lost 6 bases, J lost 4 bases, and 13 bases lay in between. The CDR3 region has the DNA TGTGCCAGCAGCACGGGACCGAAGTACGAGCAGTACTTC. It codes for CASSTGPKYEQYF.

The chain joins TRBV20-1 to TRBJ1-6; D may be TRBD1 (5 bases). The germline V gene has CDR1 DFQATT and CDR2 SNEGSKA (reference sequence). This CDR3 spans 12 amino acids. V was pared by 5 bases and J by 5 bases, with 7 bases between. The CDR3 DNA is TGCAGTGCTGACAGAAATAATTCACCCCTCCACTTT. Amino acids: CSADRNNSPLHF.

This clonotype was recorded many times. V is TRBV30 and J is TRBJ1-1; D unresolved. There are 17 residues in the CDR3. V gave up 1 base and J gave up 2 bases, with 20 bases separating them. The germline CDR1 and CDR2 sequences are GTSNPN and SVGIG (reference sequence). For the CDR3, the DNA is TGTGCCTGGAGTGGGGGAACCCGGGATTTGGTTAACACTGAAGCTTTCTTT. Protein: CAWSGGTRDLVNTEAFF.